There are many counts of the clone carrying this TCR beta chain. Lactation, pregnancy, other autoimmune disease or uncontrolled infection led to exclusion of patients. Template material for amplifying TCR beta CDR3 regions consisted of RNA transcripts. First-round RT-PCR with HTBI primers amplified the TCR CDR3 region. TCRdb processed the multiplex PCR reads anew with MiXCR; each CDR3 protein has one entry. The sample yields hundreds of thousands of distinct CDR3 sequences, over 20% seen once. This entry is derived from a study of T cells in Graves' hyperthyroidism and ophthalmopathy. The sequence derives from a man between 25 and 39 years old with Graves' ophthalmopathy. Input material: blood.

DNA for the CDR3: TGTGCCAGCAGCTCCGGTGGGGTAGCCAAAAACATTCAGTACTTC. Encoded protein: CASSSGGVAKNIQYF. The rearrangement links TRBV7-8 to TRBJ2-4; D uncertain. Germline V gene lookup returns CDR1 SGHVS and CDR2 FQNEAQ. The V end lost 4 bases, the J end lost 0 bases, and 10 bases lay between the germline ends. CDR3 length: 15 amino acids.